These 13 T cell receptor beta chains were sequenced from one sample in a study of T cells after yellow fever vaccination. TCRdb reanalysed the 5' RACE reads using MiXCR and keeps one entry per CDR3 protein. This sample has some 600,000 distinct CDR3 sequences, with more than 9% found just once. Sequences were derived from PBMCs, sampled on the day of the yellow fever booster vaccination. The source is a man aged 25 to 40 who received the YFV17D yellow fever vaccine.

This clonotype came up a few times. V and J are TRBV5-1 and TRBJ2-3; no reliable D call. Germline lookup yields CDR1 SGHRS and CDR2 YFSETQ. Trimming left V 0 bases short and J 5 bases short, with 13 bases between. This CDR3 has 15 residues. Here the CDR3 reads CASSLGGVVVDTQYF. CDR3 in DNA: TGCGCCAGCAGCTTGGGCGGAGTGGTGGTAGATACGCAGTATTTT.

The chain is built from TRBV7-2 and TRBJ2-7; possibly TRBD2 for D (5 bases). Germline CDR1 SGHTA, CDR2 FQGNSA. Between the trimmed V and J ends, which lost 2 bases and 3 bases, there was a span of 14 bases. This CDR3 region has 15 residues. DNA for the CDR3: TGTGCCAGCAGCTTACTAGCTTACCCAAACTACGAGCAGTACTTC. Translated: CASSLLAYPNYEQYF.

This sequence joins TRBV6-5 and TRBJ2-7, with a possible D match to TRBD1 (5 bases). CDR1 and CDR2 from the germline V gene are MNHEY and SVGAGI. This CDR3 region has 14 residues. Trimming took off 1 base at V and 2 bases at J, with 9 bases between the two ends. The CDR3 DNA follows: TGTGCCAGCAGTTACTTCCAGGGCCCCTACGAGCAGTACTTC. Amino acids: CASSYFQGPYEQYF.

This clonotype has only a few counts. This chain links TRBV7-2 with TRBJ1-1, with D possibly TRBD1 on 6 matching bases. Germline assignment: CDR1 SGHTA and CDR2 FQGNSA. Trimming stripped 5 bases from V and 11 bases from J, with 18 bases between. The CDR3 extends over 13 amino acids. The chain's CDR3 is CASSPGTPSGAFF. The DNA for the CDR3 is TGTGCCAGCAGCCCCGGGACACCCTCCGGGGCTTTCTTT. Combining the CDR3 with reference TRBV7-2 and TRBJ1-1 gives the whole variable domain GAGVSQSPSNKVTEKGKDVELRCDPISGHTALYWYRQSLGQGLEFLIYFQGNSAPDKSGLPSDRFSAERTGGSVSTLTIQRTQQEDSAVYLCASSPGTPSGAFFGQGTRLTVV.

This chain joins TRBV12-3 or TRBV12-4 and TRBJ2-3; TRBD2 matches at 8 bases. V was pared by 5 bases and J by 10 bases, with 2 bases of the junction left unmatched. This CDR3 contains 11 residues. Here the CDR3 reads CASSTLAAQYF. As DNA, the CDR3 is TGTGCCAGCAGTACACTAGCGGCGCAGTATTTT.

This chain's CDR3 is CASRLTSGRAHEQFF. In DNA, the CDR3 is TGTGCCAGCAGACTGACTAGCGGGAGGGCCCATGAGCAGTTCTTC. This chain joins TRBV6-2 or TRBV6-3 and TRBJ2-1, with TRBD2 matching over 14 bases. V gave up 6 bases and J gave up 8 bases; unmatched junction bases: 6. Germline CDR1 is MNHEY and CDR2 is SVGEGT. The CDR3 contains 15 residues.

This chain joins TRBV7-2 and TRBJ1-4; 8 positions agree with TRBD1. CDR1 is SGHTA, CDR2 FQGNSA, per germline. V trimming: 5 bases; J trimming: 7 bases; junction bases outside the gene matches: 12. This CDR3 is built from 16 residues. The CDR3 reads CASSPRQGAVGEKLFF. CDR3 DNA: TGTGCCAGCAGCCCTCGGCAGGGGGCGGTTGGTGAAAAACTGTTTTTT. The complete variable domain, with remaining parts taken from reference TRBV7-2 and TRBJ1-4, reads GAGVSQSPSNKVTEKGKDVELRCDPISGHTALYWYRQSLGQGLEFLIYFQGNSAPDKSGLPSDRFSAERTGGSVSTLTIQRTQQEDSAVYLCASSPRQGAVGEKLFFGSGTQLSVL.

This clonotype was found a few times. The J gene is TRBJ2-1, the V gene TRBV5-5; D is possibly TRBD2 (6 bases). CDR3 size: 15 residues. Germline V gene data show CDR1 as SGHKS and CDR2 as YYEKEE (reference sequence). V was clipped by 6 bases and J by 3 bases, with 16 bases between them. CDR3 in amino acids: CASTGAAGGYNEQFF. As DNA, the CDR3 is TGTGCCAGCACCGGGGCTGCCGGGGGCTACAATGAGCAGTTCTTC.

The rearrangement joins TRBV15 to TRBJ2-2, with 7 bases fitting TRBD2. Trimming cost V 1 base and J 6 bases; bases outside gene matches: 14. This CDR3 has 18 amino acids. CDR1 is LNHNV and CDR2 is YYDKDF in the germline V gene (reference sequence). CDR3 coding DNA: TGTGCCACCAGCAGAGGATCCCCCGGACTAGGTCGCGCCGGGGAGCTGTTTTTT. Translated: CATSRGSPGLGRAGELFF.

The chain has TRBV27 and TRBJ2-3, with D uncertain. CDR3 length equals 11 residues. From germline, CDR1 is MNHEY and CDR2 SMNVEV (reference sequence). V was pared by 7 bases and J by 9 bases, with 11 bases between. DNA for the CDR3: TGTGCCAGCAACGCGGCTGGGACGCAGTATTTT. This gives the protein CASNAAGTQYF.

Note on this clonotype: Likely a read error: the CDR3 ends without its conserved phenylalanine or tryptophan. The V and J genes are TRBV20-1 and TRBJ2-7, with D maybe TRBD2 (6 bases). CDR1 DFQATT and CDR2 SNEGSKA come from the germline V gene (reference sequence). This CDR3 has 14 amino acids. V was trimmed by 0 bases and J by 3 bases, leaving 12 bases between them. DNA of the CDR3: TGCAGTGCTAGAGATCTACTAGCCATCTACGAGCAGTACCTC. It specifies CSARDLLAIYEQYL.

A few counts support this clonotype. The chain links TRBV5-1 to TRBJ2-3; D may be TRBD1 (9 bases). V dropped 5 bases and J dropped 1 base, with 23 bases sitting between them. Germline CDR1 is SGHRS and CDR2 is YFSETQ. The CDR3 extends over 18 amino acids. Here the CDR3 reads CASSRLVAGQGRTDTQYF. In DNA form, the CDR3 reads TGCGCCAGCAGTCGGTTGGTAGCGGGACAGGGTCGCACAGATACGCAGTATTTT.

This clonotype has a handful of counts. The rearrangement uses TRBV18 and TRBJ2-7; TRBD2 matches at 9 bases. From germline, CDR1 is KGHSH and CDR2 LQKENI. With V trimmed by 4 bases and J by 3 bases, 4 bases remained unmatched. The CDR3 runs to 14 residues. CDR3 in amino acids: CASSLAGEHYEQYF. The CDR3 bases are TGTGCCAGCTCACTAGCGGGAGAGCACTACGAGCAGTACTTC.